This paragraph reports one T cell receptor beta chain. The antigen is unknown. The data were taken from a study of cytomegalovirus exposure and HLA in healthy donors. Overall study context: Unique TCRs numbering approximately 80 million, obtained from HLA-typed donors, made up an early data release. Study conclusions and caveats: Relative to equally common others, HLA-associated TCR beta chains showed greater clonal expansion in a later analysis. Some V segments could not be told apart, so they were left out, TRBV6-2 and TRBV6-3 among them.

The CDR3 consists of 16 residues. The J segment lost 7 bases and the V segment lost 1 base, leaving 9 bases of the junction unmatched. The germline gives CDR1 LGHNA, CDR2 YNFKEQ. PCR employed 60 Vbeta and 13 Jbeta primers. Sequenced by immunoSEQ multiplex PCR; TCRdb stores in-frame clones only, minus some. The sample yields about 120,000 clones, around three quarters seen once. The chain carries TRBV4-2 and TRBJ1-4; 7 nucleotides match TRBD1. This clonotype was sampled from a young man in good health and CMV-seropositive. The sample was PBMCs. The CDR3 region has the DNA TGTGCCAGCAGCCAAGGGGGTACAGGGGATGGTGAAAAACTGTTTTTT. Its protein is CASSQGGTGDGEKLFF.